The 8 T cell receptor beta chains reported below all come from one sample, sequenced in a study of cytomegalovirus exposure and HLA in healthy donors. It was with 60 Vbeta and 13 Jbeta primers that the PCR ran. Measured with immunoSEQ multiplex PCR; TCRdb has only the in-frame clones, and not every one. The sample consists of around 190,000 clones, 70% to 80% of them appearing once. Specimen: PBMCs. These receptors were collected from a woman in her forties or fifties in good health and CMV-seronegative.

The chain has TRBV7-2 and TRBJ1-5, with D uncertain. CDR3 length: 13 residues. V lost 3 bases and J lost 6, with 9 bases in between. Germline CDR1 reads SGHTA; CDR2 reads FQGNSA. The CDR3 spells CASSFGVVQPQHF. DNA of the CDR3: TGTGCCAGCAGCTTCGGGGTCGTTCAGCCCCAGCATTTT.

The chain is built from TRBV7-9 and TRBJ1-4; 9 bases match TRBD1. The J segment lost 13 bases and the V segment lost 5 bases, leaving 11 bases of the junction unmatched. The CDR3 has 14 amino acids. The germline V gene encodes CDR1 SEHNR and CDR2 FQNEAQ (reference sequence). CDR3 in amino acids: CASSTDRGNLALFF. CDR3 DNA: TGTGCCAGCAGCACCGACAGGGGGAACCTTGCACTGTTTTTT.

This clone showed up just once. This chain joins TRBV6-6 and TRBJ1-1, with D possibly TRBD1 on 6 matching bases. CDR1 is MNHNY, CDR2 SVGAGI, per germline (reference sequence). CDR3 length equals 14 residues. Trimming shortened V by 5 bases and J by 2 bases, and 12 bases separated the two germline ends. The CDR3 DNA reads as TGTGCCAGCAGTAAGTCGACAGGTAACACTGAAGCTTTCTTT. Protein product: CASSKSTGNTEAFF.

The CDR3 is CASSQSGSGLTEAFF. The DNA for the CDR3 is TGCGCCAGCAGCCAGTCAGGGTCAGGGCTGACTGAAGCTTTCTTT. V and J are TRBV4-3 and TRBJ1-1; weak D call: TRBD1 (5 bases). Trimming removed 3 bases at V and 5 bases at J, with 16 bases between. CDR3 length equals 15 residues. Per germline, CDR1 LGHNA and CDR2 YSLEER.

J is TRBJ2-7 and V is TRBV7-9, with D possibly TRBD1 on 6 matching bases. Per the germline V gene, CDR1 is SEHNR and CDR2 is FQNEAQ (reference sequence). The length of the CDR3 is 17 residues. The V gene lost 3 bases and the J gene lost 6 bases, with 24 bases spanning the gap. Here the CDR3 reads CASSFSGIGGSKSEQYF. The DNA of the CDR3 is TGTGCCAGCAGCTTTTCTGGCATAGGGGGATCTAAGAGCGAGCAGTACTTC.

J is TRBJ2-1 and V is TRBV5-1; no clear D. Germline V gene sequence: CDR1 SGHRS, CDR2 YFSETQ. Deletions cut 4 bases from V and 1 base from J, with 18 bases between. This CDR3 has 17 residues. The CDR3 region is CASSPQTLKPSYNEQFF. CDR3 nucleotide sequence: TGCGCCAGCAGCCCACAGACGCTGAAACCTTCCTACAATGAGCAGTTCTTC.

V is TRBV27 and J is TRBJ1-2; D is undetermined. Germline assignment: CDR1 MNHEY and CDR2 SMNVEV (reference sequence). Trimming cost V 7 bases and J 8 bases, with 26 bases left between them. The length of the CDR3 is 16 residues. The CDR3 spells CASTHSGTGKGLGYTF. As DNA, the CDR3 is TGTGCCAGCACCCATTCGGGTACGGGGAAGGGATTGGGCTACACCTTC.

The chain uses TRBV5-6 and TRBJ2-5; a weak D match, TRBD1 (5 bases). Germline V gives CDR1 SGHDT, CDR2 YYEEEE. The CDR3 extends over 15 amino acids. The V end lost 4 bases, the J end lost 4 bases, and 17 bases lay between the germline ends. CDR3 nucleotide sequence: TGTGCCAGCAGCGAGGTACCTCGGCAGGGAGAGACCCAGTACTTC. Amino acid sequence: CASSEVPRQGETQYF.